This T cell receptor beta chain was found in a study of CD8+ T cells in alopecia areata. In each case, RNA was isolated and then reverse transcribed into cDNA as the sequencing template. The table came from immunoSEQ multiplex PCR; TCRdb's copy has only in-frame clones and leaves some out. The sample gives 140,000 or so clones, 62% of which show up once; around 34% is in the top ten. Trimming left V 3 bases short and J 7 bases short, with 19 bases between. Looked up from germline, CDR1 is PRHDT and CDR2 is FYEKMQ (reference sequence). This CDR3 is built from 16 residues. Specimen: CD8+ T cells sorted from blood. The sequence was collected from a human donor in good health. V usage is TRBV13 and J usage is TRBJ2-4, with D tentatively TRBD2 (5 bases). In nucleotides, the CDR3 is TGTGCCAGCAGCTTCGGAGGACCCTTTCCTCGTAACATTCAGTACTTC. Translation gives CASSFGGPFPRNIQYF.